The present TCR beta chain was sequenced within a study of cytotoxic CD8 clonotypes in ibrutinib-treated CLL. CDR1 SGHTS and CDR2 YDEGEE come from the germline V gene. V lost 10 bases, J lost 4 bases, and 13 bases stayed unmatched. The CDR3 is 14 residues long. TCRdb's table, derived via immunoSEQ multiplex PCR, lists solely in-frame clones and lacks some. The repertoire holds approximately 84,000 clones, more than 70% seen once, with under 6% in the top ten. J is TRBJ1-1 and V is TRBV5-8; 7 nucleotides align to TRBD1. The sequence came from a human donor with chronic lymphocytic leukemia. Here the sequenced sample was PBMCs, taken before ibrutinib treatment. The DNA of the CDR3 is TGTGCCGGGAACAGGGGATTCTTGGGCACTGAAGCTTTCTTT. This encodes CAGNRGFLGTEAFF. Full variable domain (outside the CDR3, taken from reference TRBV5-8 and TRBJ1-1): EAGVTQSPTHLIKTRGQQATLRCSPISGHTSVYWYQQALGLGLQFLLWYDEGEERNRGNFPPRFSGRQFPNYSSELNVNALELEDSALYLCAGNRGFLGTEAFFGQGTRLTVV.